Below, 32 T cell receptor beta chains from the same sample are listed, as sequenced in a study of vaccination effects on CD4 cells after COVID-19. Their specific antigens are unknown. Sequencing used immunoSEQ multiplex PCR; TCRdb keeps in-frame clones, though not all of them. The sample lists about 20,000 clones; around three quarters were seen once. Ahead of sequencing, the ViraFEST assay grew antigen-specific CD4+ T cells using viral peptide pools. Subsequent to a culture period of under twelve days, CD4+ T cells were isolated. This specimen consisted of CD4+ T cells from PBMCs cultured with HCoV-229E spike peptides, obtained before COVID-19 vaccination. Receptors were obtained from a human donor who received a COVID-19 vaccine.

This rearrangement joins TRBV5-6 to TRBJ1-2, with D tentatively TRBD1 (5 bases). The CDR3 spans 13 residues. Trimming shortened V by 2 bases and J by 8 bases, and 13 bases separated the two germline ends. The germline gives CDR1 SGHDT, CDR2 YYEEEE. As DNA, the CDR3 is TGTGCCAGCAGCTTCGGGGGAGGCGGGGGCTACACCTTC. It is translated as CASSFGGGGGYTF.

The chain recombines TRBV11-3 with TRBJ2-3; D might be TRBD1 (5 bases). Germline V gene data show CDR1 as SGHNT and CDR2 as YENEEA. Trimming removed 4 bases at V and 2 bases at J, with 16 bases between. This CDR3 has 16 amino acids. CDR3 nucleotides: TGTGCCAGCAGCTCCCGGTGGGGCAAACTCACAGATACGCAGTATTTT. Its translation is CASSSRWGKLTDTQYF.

The chain combines TRBV7-9 with TRBJ2-1, with unresolved D. Germline-derived CDR1 and CDR2 are SEHNR and FQNEAQ (reference sequence). CDR3 length: 16 amino acids. Trimming removed 1 base at V and 1 base at J, with 11 bases between. The CDR3 spells CASSLDPGRSYNEQFF. CDR3 bases: TGTGCCAGCAGCTTAGATCCGGGCAGATCCTACAATGAGCAGTTCTTC. Based on the CDR3 plus reference TRBV7-9 and TRBJ2-1, the full variable domain is DTGVSQNPRHKITKRGQNVTFRCDPISEHNRLYWYRQTLGQGPEFLTYFQNEAQLEKSRLLSDRFSAERPKGSFSTLEIQRTEQGDSAMYLCASSLDPGRSYNEQFFGPGTRLTVL.

V and J are TRBV2 and TRBJ2-2, with a possible D match to TRBD1 (6 bases). CDR1 and CDR2 from the germline V gene are SNHLY and FYNNEI. With 6 bases removed from V and 2 bases from J, the gap between germline ends came to 10 bases. CDR3 size: 14 residues. The CDR3 reads CASRSDSNTGELFF. The CDR3 DNA is TGTGCCAGCAGATCGGACAGCAACACCGGGGAGCTGTTTTTT.

V is TRBV7-6 and J is TRBJ2-1, with 13 bases lining up with TRBD2. Losses at the gene ends were 5 bases for V and 1 base for J; bases not matched to a gene: 8. This CDR3 spans 18 amino acids. CDR1 is SGHVS and CDR2 is FNYEAQ in the germline V gene. CDR3 coding DNA: TGTGCCAGCAGCCCCGCACTAGCGGGAGGGGGATCCTACAATGAGCAGTTCTTC. Its translation: CASSPALAGGGSYNEQFF.

The rearrangement links TRBV18 to TRBJ1-5; D might be TRBD1 (5 bases). This CDR3 has 15 amino acids. Trimming removed 3 bases at V and 4 bases at J, with 13 bases between. Looked up from germline, CDR1 is KGHSH and CDR2 is LQKENI. CDR3 nucleotides: TGTGCCAGCTCACCTGCATCTCAGGGAAATCAGCCCCAGCATTTT. Amino acid sequence: CASSPASQGNQPQHF. The whole variable domain, filled in from reference TRBV18 and TRBJ1-5, reads NAGVMQNPRHLVRRRGQEARLRCSPMKGHSHVYWYRQLPEEGLKFMVYLQKENIIDESGMPKERFSAEFPKEGPSILRIQQVVRGDSAAYFCASSPASQGNQPQHFGDGTRLSIL.

The chain links TRBV18 to TRBJ2-2; 7 positions match TRBD2. The CDR3 length is 15 residues. CDR1 and CDR2 (germline): KGHSH, LQKENI. J was trimmed by 4 bases and V by 1 base; bases with no gene match: 3. The CDR3 nucleotides read TGTGCCAGCTCACCACGATCGGGAGGCACCGGGGAGCTGTTTTTT. It encodes CASSPRSGGTGELFF.

On this clone itself: Compared with germline, one end of the junction differs, possibly owing to a read error. This rearrangement joins TRBV4-1 to TRBJ1-2; the D gene is possibly TRBD1 (6 bases). CDR3 size: 12 residues. The germline gives CDR1 MGHRA, CDR2 YSYEKL. In nucleotides, the CDR3 is TGCGCCAGCAGCCCATCCTGGACAGATCTACACTTC. The encoded protein is CASSPSWTDLHF.

The rearrangement joins TRBV7-9 to TRBJ1-6; D gene ambiguous. Germline V gene sequence: CDR1 SEHNR, CDR2 FQNEAQ (reference sequence). The V end lost 6 bases, the J end lost 9 bases, and 12 bases lay between the germline ends. This CDR3 spans 13 amino acids. The CDR3 DNA reads TGTGCCAGCAGGCAAGGGAGGGTTTCACCCCTCCACTTT. Translating it yields CASRQGRVSPLHF. Drawing the rest from reference TRBV7-9 and TRBJ1-6, the complete variable domain is DTGVSQNPRHKITKRGQNVTFRCDPISEHNRLYWYRQTLGQGPEFLTYFQNEAQLEKSRLLSDRFSAERPKGSFSTLEIQRTEQGDSAMYLCASRQGRVSPLHFGNGTRLTVT.

The chain joins TRBV27 to TRBJ1-1, with a weak D call TRBD1 (6 bases). CDR3 length equals 15 residues. Deletions cut 2 bases from V and 0 bases from J, with 10 bases between. Germline V lookup: CDR1 MNHEY, CDR2 SMNVEV (reference sequence). CDR3 amino acids: CASSLLAGVNTEAFF. In DNA form, the CDR3 reads TGTGCCAGCAGTTTACTCGCAGGGGTGAACACTGAAGCTTTCTTT.

This chain joins TRBV29-1 and TRBJ2-1, with 8 positions matching TRBD1. Unmatched junction bases numbered 4, after V lost 4 bases and J lost 2 bases. The CDR3 spans 14 residues. CDR1 SQVTM and CDR2 ANQGSEA come from the germline V gene. Here the CDR3 reads CSVVSRGPYNEQFF. CDR3 nucleotides: TGCAGCGTTGTATCCAGGGGGCCCTACAATGAGCAGTTCTTC.

This clone has more than one count but fewer than ten. In DNA form, the CDR3 reads TGTGCCAGCAGTCTGGACAGGTTGAAGGCTTTCTTT. It encodes CASSLDRLKAFF. J is TRBJ1-1 and V is TRBV28, with 7 bases identical to TRBD1. The CDR3 runs to 12 residues. J lost 11 bases, V lost 5 bases, and 8 bases had no gene match. Germline assignment: CDR1 MDHEN and CDR2 SYDVKM.

The chain joins TRBV6-5 to TRBJ1-3; 7 bases are a match to TRBD1. Trimming at V came to 9 bases and at J to 3 bases, leaving 5 bases not matched to a gene. CDR1 MNHEY and CDR2 SVGAGI come from the germline V gene. The CDR3 spans 13 residues. The CDR3 DNA reads as TGTGCCAGTCGGACAGGAGGTGGAAACACCATATATTTT. This codes for CASRTGGGNTIYF.

The chain is built from TRBV5-5 and TRBJ1-5, with D possibly matching TRBD1 (5 bases). Trimming cost V 0 bases and J 6 bases, with 13 bases left between them. The length of the CDR3 is 15 residues. CDR1 is SGHKS, CDR2 YYEKEE, per germline (reference sequence). This CDR3 is CASSLDGGGSQPQHF. CDR3 nucleotide sequence: TGTGCCAGCAGCTTGGATGGTGGGGGGAGTCAGCCCCAGCATTTT.

This clone was seen a few times. J is TRBJ2-5 and V is TRBV5-1; D might be TRBD2 (7 bases). Trimming shortened V by 3 bases and J by 4 bases, and 16 bases separated the two germline ends. This CDR3 spans 15 amino acids. Per the germline V gene, CDR1 is SGHRS and CDR2 is YFSETQ. The CDR3 DNA reads TGCGCCAGCAGCTCTGGGGGGGGCGGTGTAGAGACCCAGTACTTC. Its protein is CASSSGGGGVETQYF.

The rearrangement joins TRBV9 to TRBJ2-2, with D hard to call. This CDR3 is 14 amino acids long. Trimming removed 0 bases from V and 5 bases from J, with 8 bases in between. Germline V gene lookup returns CDR1 SGDLS and CDR2 YYNGEE. The CDR3 nucleotides read TGTGCCAGCAGCGTAGTGGACGTTACCGGGGAGCTGTTTTTT. Protein sequence: CASSVVDVTGELFF.

V usage is TRBV5-1 and J usage is TRBJ2-1; the D gene is possibly TRBD2 (5 bases). Germline V gene sequence: CDR1 SGHRS, CDR2 YFSETQ. Trimming shortened V by 0 bases and J by 0 bases, and 7 bases separated the two germline ends. The CDR3 length is 15 residues. CDR3 sequence (DNA): TGCGCCAGCAGCTTGGTTGCGGGCTCCTACAATGAGCAGTTCTTC. It codes for CASSLVAGSYNEQFF.

V and J are TRBV6-5 and TRBJ2-2; tentative D call: TRBD1 (6 bases). The CDR3 sequence is 13 residues long. CDR1 and CDR2 (germline): MNHEY, SVGAGI. V was pared by 10 bases and J by 4 bases, with 13 bases between. CDR3 nucleotides: TGTGCCAACTTGGACAGCTTCACCGGGGAGCTGTTTTTT. Translating gives CANLDSFTGELFF.

The chain employs TRBV3-1 (or the pseudogene TRBV3-2) and TRBJ1-2, with D maybe TRBD1 (5 bases). Per the germline V gene, CDR1 is LGHDT and CDR2 is YNNKEL (reference sequence). This CDR3 is 15 amino acids long. The ends were cut back, 1 base at V and 4 bases at J, with 13 bases in the middle. The CDR3 DNA reads as TGTGCCAGCAGCCAAGTAGCTCAGGGCTCCTATGGCTACACCTTC. It specifies CASSQVAQGSYGYTF.

The chain recombines TRBV2 with TRBJ2-3, with 7 positions matching TRBD1. Germline loops: CDR1 SNHLY, CDR2 FYNNEI. V lost 7 bases, J lost 2 bases, and 6 bases stayed unmatched. This CDR3 spans 14 amino acids. CDR3 in amino acids: CASKSDRFTDTQYF. For the CDR3, the DNA is TGTGCCAGCAAATCGGACAGGTTCACAGATACGCAGTATTTT.

This sequence joins TRBV3-1 (or the pseudogene TRBV3-2) and TRBJ2-3; 7 nucleotides line up with TRBD2. CDR1 and CDR2 (germline): LGHDT, YNNKEL (reference sequence). This CDR3 has 16 residues. J gave up 3 bases and V 1 base, and 7 bases lay outside the gene matches. CDR3 loop: CASSQGVGGITDTQYF. The CDR3 nucleotides are TGTGCCAGCAGCCAAGGGGTGGGAGGGATAACAGATACGCAGTATTTT.

This rearrangement joins TRBV12-3 or TRBV12-4 to TRBJ1-3; D unresolved. The CDR3 extends over 12 amino acids. V lost 3 bases to trimming and J lost 2 bases, with 2 bases between them. The CDR3 reads CASSFPGNTIYF. The DNA for the CDR3 is TGTGCCAGCAGTTTTCCTGGAAACACCATATATTTT.

The chain joins TRBV7-2 to TRBJ2-5, with a tentative D call TRBD1 (6 bases). Germline CDR1 SGHTA, CDR2 FQGNSA. Trimming took 5 bases from V and 4 from J, leaving 17 bases between them. The CDR3 covers 15 residues. The CDR3 nucleotides are TGTGCCAGCAGCCCCCCACAGGGTACGGGAGAGACCCAGTACTTC. It translates to CASSPPQGTGETQYF.

V and J are TRBV11-2 and TRBJ1-2; tentative D call: TRBD1 (6 bases). The CDR3 contains 16 residues. Germline CDR1 is SGHAT and CDR2 is FQNNGV. V was clipped by 5 bases and J by 5 bases, with 21 bases between them. CDR3 nucleotides: TGTGCCAGCAGCCCCCGACGGGGCAGGGGCAAATATGGCTACACCTTC. Residues: CASSPRRGRGKYGYTF.

V is TRBV6-5 and J is TRBJ1-1; no reliable D call. Looked up from germline, CDR1 is MNHEY and CDR2 is SVGAGI. Trimming removed 6 bases at V and 10 bases at J, with 12 bases between. This CDR3 region has 11 residues. CDR3 amino acids: CASSRTYSAFF. CDR3 in DNA: TGTGCCAGCAGCCGGACTTACTCAGCTTTCTTT.

In its sample, this clone was seen a few times. V and J are TRBV4-2 and TRBJ2-1; TRBD2 matches 9 bases. V lost 4 bases and J lost 4; bases outside the gene matches: 8. The CDR3 loop spans 16 amino acids. Per germline, CDR1 LGHNA and CDR2 YNFKEQ. The DNA of the CDR3 is TGTGCCAGCAGCCCGGGACTAGCTGGGATTTACAATGAGCAGTTCTTC. It translates to CASSPGLAGIYNEQFF.

This chain joins TRBV12-5 and TRBJ2-7; D unresolved. V was trimmed by 1 base and J by 2 bases, leaving 6 bases between them. The CDR3 has 13 residues. Per the germline V gene, CDR1 is LGHNT and CDR2 is FRNRAP. The CDR3 reads CASGLAQPYEQYF. CDR3 DNA: TGTGCTAGTGGTTTGGCACAGCCCTACGAGCAGTACTTC. Together with reference TRBV12-5 and TRBJ2-7, the CDR3 gives the full variable domain: DARVTQTPRHKVTEMGQEVTMRCQPILGHNTVFWYRQTMMQGLELLAYFRNRAPLDDSGMPKDRFSAEMPDATLATLKIQPSEPRDSAVYFCASGLAQPYEQYFGPGTRLTVT.

CDR3 nucleotides: TGTGCCAGCAGTAACGGGGTTCCTACCTCCTACGAGCAGTACTTC. Its protein is CASSNGVPTSYEQYF. The rearrangement joins TRBV27 to TRBJ2-7; maybe TRBD2 (5 bases). The CDR3 sequence is 15 residues long. The germline gives CDR1 MNHEY, CDR2 SMNVEV (reference sequence). V was pared by 5 bases and J by 0 bases, with 14 bases between.

In DNA form, the CDR3 reads TGTGCCAGCTCACCCCCCCCGGGGTTCGGTGAGCAGTTCTTC. Translated: CASSPPPGFGEQFF. The rearrangement uses TRBV18 and TRBJ2-1, with a weak D call TRBD2 (5 bases). CDR1 and CDR2 (germline): KGHSH, LQKENI. V was trimmed by 3 bases and J by 9 bases, leaving 15 bases between them. The CDR3 sequence is 14 residues long.

This clone was seen a single time. The V call is TRBV3-1 (or the pseudogene TRBV3-2), the J call TRBJ2-6; D not resolved. This CDR3 region has 10 residues. The germline CDR1 and CDR2 sequences are LGHDT and YNNKEL (reference sequence). V lost 8 bases and J lost 4, with 0 bases in between. CDR3 sequence (DNA): TGTGCCAGCGGGGCCAACGTCCTGACTTTC. Its translation: CASGANVLTF.

The rearrangement links TRBV6-1 to TRBJ2-2, with unresolved D. Trimming took 3 bases from V and 4 from J, leaving 12 bases between them. The CDR3 runs 15 residues. Per germline, CDR1 MNHNS and CDR2 SASEGT. CDR3 loop: CASSDGSLLTGELFF. CDR3 bases: TGTGCCAGCAGTGATGGTAGTCTGCTCACCGGGGAGCTGTTTTTT.

CDR3: CSGGTKLAGGPQFF. Here the CDR3 DNA reads TGCAGCGGGGGGACAAAACTAGCGGGGGGGCCTCAGTTCTTC. This chain joins TRBV29-1 and TRBJ2-1; 13 positions agree with TRBD2. With V trimmed by 7 bases and J by 13 bases, 13 bases remained unmatched. Germline V gene sequence: CDR1 SQVTM, CDR2 ANQGSEA. The CDR3 sequence is 14 residues long.